Shown below are 3 T cell receptor beta chains from a single sample sequenced in a study of blood T cell repertoires in COVID-19. Profiled with immunoSEQ multiplex PCR; TCRdb holds only in-frame clones, not every one. The sample lists about 62,000 clones, around 66% occurring once. What was sequenced was PBMCs or T cells enriched from blood (not recorded which). The receptor source for this set is an older woman who had been exposed to COVID-19.

The genes are TRBV28 and TRBJ2-7; TRBD1 agrees at 10 bases. V shed 6 bases and J 5 bases; nucleotides not matched to a gene: 7. The CDR3 contains 14 residues. CDR1 is MDHEN and CDR2 is SYDVKM in the germline V gene. CDR3 DNA: TGTGCCAGCAGGCCCGGGGACAGGGGTAACGAGCAGTACTTC. Translating it yields CASRPGDRGNEQYF.

J is TRBJ1-5 and V is TRBV19; no reliable D call. Germline loops: CDR1 LNHDA, CDR2 SQIVND (reference sequence). V was clipped by 7 bases and J by 5 bases, with 12 bases between them. The CDR3 is made up of 13 amino acids. The CDR3 region is CASNPGNDQPQHF. DNA of the CDR3: TGTGCCAGTAATCCGGGGAACGATCAGCCCCAGCATTTT.

The table lists this clone with a count of one. This rearrangement joins TRBV13 to TRBJ1-1; TRBD1 matches 8 bases. CDR1 PRHDT and CDR2 FYEKMQ come from the germline V gene (reference sequence). The CDR3 spans 18 residues. The V segment lost 2 bases and the J segment 0 bases; nucleotides outside the gene matches: 11. The CDR3 DNA is TGTGCCAGCAGCTTATCCGGGGACAGGTTAAAGGTGAACACTGAAGCTTTCTTT. Translating it yields CASSLSGDRLKVNTEAFF.